The sequence of this T cell receptor (beta chain) was determined in a study of CD8 T cells in ankylosing spondylitis. Broader study findings: Reactive arthritis synovial fluid and blood previously showed some of these motif variants. Apparently characteristic of ankylosing spondylitis blood was a TCR beta motif (roughly eight highly homologous variants). Clones linked with disease were CD8+ and fairly uncommon in the peripheral blood.

A word on this clonotype: Antigen unknown.

V shed 1 base, J shed 1 base, and the junction held 4 bases outside the gene matches. Germline CDR1 DFQATT, CDR2 SNEGSKA (reference sequence). The CDR3 sequence is 15 residues long. The authors made TCR beta libraries by quantitative 5'-RACE with molecular barcodes. From the 5' RACE reads, TCRdb called clonotypes with MiXCR, one entry per CDR3 protein. The sample comprises fewer than 500,000 distinct CDR3 sequences, about 24% of which are singletons, and roughly 0.8% rests with the top ten. Material: blood, either unsorted or a sorted T cell fraction (not recorded which). This TCR derives from a male donor with ankylosing spondylitis. This rearrangement joins TRBV20-1 to TRBJ2-1, with TRBD1 matching over 7 bases. CDR3 protein: CSARGDRESYNEQFF. The CDR3 coding sequence is TGCAGTGCTAGAGGAGACAGGGAGTCCTACAATGAGCAGTTCTTC.